This T cell receptor (beta chain) is from a study of Tregs in tolerant kidney transplant recipients. Germline loops: CDR1 MNHNS, CDR2 SASEGT. The CDR3 length is 14 residues. Trimming at V came to 7 bases and at J to 8 bases, leaving 11 bases not matched to a gene. This table comes from immunoSEQ multiplex PCR, and its TCRdb copy is limited to in-frame clones, with some not included. The repertoire consists of fewer than 20,000 clones, with roughly 82% occurring once and the leading ten covering 2% to 2.5%. Unstimulated regulatory T cells (CD4+CD25+CD127-), CD4+CD25- non-regulatory cells, CD4 and CD8 cells were FACS-sorted from thawed PBMCs. Thawed PBMCs were rested overnight at 37°C with roughly 200 IU/ml IL-2 before regulatory T cell sorting. Broader study findings: The most relevant donor-specific Treg TCRbeta repertoire apparently came from expansion with activated donor B cells.

To note about this clone: Its antigen is not identified.

This receptor was obtained from a human donor in good health. The chain recombines TRBV6-1 with TRBJ2-1; 7 bases map to TRBD1. Sequencing input: Tregs from blood. DNA for the CDR3: TGTGCCAGCACACCAAGACAGGGAATCTATGAGCAGTTCTTC. This sequence encodes CASTPRQGIYEQFF.